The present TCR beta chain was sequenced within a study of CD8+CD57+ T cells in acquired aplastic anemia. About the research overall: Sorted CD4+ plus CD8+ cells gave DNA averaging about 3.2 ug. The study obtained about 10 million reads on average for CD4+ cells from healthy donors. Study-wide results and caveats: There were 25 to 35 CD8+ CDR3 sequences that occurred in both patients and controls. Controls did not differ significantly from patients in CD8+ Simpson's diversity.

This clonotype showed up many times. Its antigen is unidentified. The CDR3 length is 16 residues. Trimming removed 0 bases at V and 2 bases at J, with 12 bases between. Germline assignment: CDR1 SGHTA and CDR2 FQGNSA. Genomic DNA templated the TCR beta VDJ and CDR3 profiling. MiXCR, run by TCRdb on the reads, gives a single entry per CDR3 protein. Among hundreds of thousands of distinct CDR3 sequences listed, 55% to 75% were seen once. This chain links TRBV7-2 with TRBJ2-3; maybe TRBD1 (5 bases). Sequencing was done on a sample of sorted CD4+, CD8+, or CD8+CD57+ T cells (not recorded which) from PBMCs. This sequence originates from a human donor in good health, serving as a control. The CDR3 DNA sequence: TGTGCCAGCAGCTTAGCGCCTACAGGCATCACAGATACGCAGTATTTT. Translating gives CASSLAPTGITDTQYF.